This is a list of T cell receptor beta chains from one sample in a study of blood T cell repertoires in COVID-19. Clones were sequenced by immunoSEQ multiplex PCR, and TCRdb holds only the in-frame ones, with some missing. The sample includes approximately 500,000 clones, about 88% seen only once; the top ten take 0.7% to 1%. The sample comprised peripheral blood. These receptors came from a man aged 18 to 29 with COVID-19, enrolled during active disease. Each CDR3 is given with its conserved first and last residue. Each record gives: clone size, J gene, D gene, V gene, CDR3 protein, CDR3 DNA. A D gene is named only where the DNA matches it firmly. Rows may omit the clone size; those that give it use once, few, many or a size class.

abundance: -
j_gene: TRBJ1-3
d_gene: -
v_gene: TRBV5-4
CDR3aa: CASSLQGSGNTIYF
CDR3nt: TGTGCCAGCAGCTTACAGGGTTCTGGAAACACCATATATTTT

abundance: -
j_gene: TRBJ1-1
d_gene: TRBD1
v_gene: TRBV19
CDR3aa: CASSTRQGLNTEAFF
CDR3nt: TGTGCCAGTAGTACCAGACAGGGCTTGAACACTGAAGCTTTCTTT

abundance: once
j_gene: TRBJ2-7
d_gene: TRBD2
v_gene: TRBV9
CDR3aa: CASSVGGGTEQYF
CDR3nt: TGTGCCAGCAGCGTAGGGGGAGGGACGGAGCAGTACTTC

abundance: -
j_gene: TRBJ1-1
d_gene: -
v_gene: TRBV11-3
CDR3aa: CASSVRGFAAFF
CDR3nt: TGTGCCAGCAGCGTCCGGGGGTTTGCAGCTTTCTTT

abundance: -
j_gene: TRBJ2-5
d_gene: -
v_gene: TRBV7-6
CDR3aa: CASSLSAWGVQETQYF
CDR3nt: TGTGCCAGCAGCTTGTCCGCTTGGGGGGTACAAGAGACCCAGTACTTC

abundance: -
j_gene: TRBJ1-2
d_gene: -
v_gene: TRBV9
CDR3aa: CASSVGSDGYTF
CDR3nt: TGTGCCAGCAGCGTAGGGAGTGACGGCTACACCTTC

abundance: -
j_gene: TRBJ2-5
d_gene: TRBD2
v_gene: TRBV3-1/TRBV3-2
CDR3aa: CASSPGLAGGRVTQYF
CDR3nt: TGTGCCAGCAGCCCGGGACTAGCGGGAGGCCGGGTGACCCAGTACTTC

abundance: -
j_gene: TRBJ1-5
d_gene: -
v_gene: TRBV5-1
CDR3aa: CASSLDGGDQPQHF
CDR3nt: TGCGCCAGCAGCTTGGACGGGGGAGATCAGCCCCAGCATTTT

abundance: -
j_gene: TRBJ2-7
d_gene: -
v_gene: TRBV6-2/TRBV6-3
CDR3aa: CASSYNAGIAYEQYF
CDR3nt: TGTGCCAGCAGTTACAACGCGGGGATCGCCTACGAGCAGTACTTC

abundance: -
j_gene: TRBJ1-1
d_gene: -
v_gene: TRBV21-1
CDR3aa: CASSKVRQNTEAFF
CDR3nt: TGTGCCAGCAGCAAAGTGCGACAGAACACTGAAGCTTTCTTT

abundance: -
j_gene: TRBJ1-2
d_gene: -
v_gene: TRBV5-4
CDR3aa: CASSLAAGAGSGYTF
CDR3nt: TGTGCCAGCAGCTTGGCCGCAGGGGCAGGCTCTGGCTACACCTTC

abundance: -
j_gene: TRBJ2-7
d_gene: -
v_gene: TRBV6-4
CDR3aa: CASSENAGFYEQYF
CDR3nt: TGTGCCAGCAGTGAAAACGCAGGGTTCTACGAGCAGTACTTC

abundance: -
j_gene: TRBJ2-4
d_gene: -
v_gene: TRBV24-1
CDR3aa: CATSDWDLNGIQYF
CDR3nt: TGTGCCACCAGTGATTGGGACTTAAACGGCATTCAGTACTTC

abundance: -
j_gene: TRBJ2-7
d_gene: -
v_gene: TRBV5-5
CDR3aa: CASSSLVQGLHEQYF
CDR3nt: TGTGCCAGCAGCTCGTTGGTGCAGGGTCTTCACGAGCAGTACTTC

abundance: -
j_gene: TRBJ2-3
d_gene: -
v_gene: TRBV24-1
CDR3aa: CATSDLSTDTQYF
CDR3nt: TGTGCCACCAGTGATTTATCGACAGATACGCAGTATTTT

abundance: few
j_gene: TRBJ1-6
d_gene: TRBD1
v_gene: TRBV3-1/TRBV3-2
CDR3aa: CASSPDRVYSPLHF
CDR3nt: TGTGCCAGCAGCCCGGACAGGGTTTACTCACCCCTCCACTTT

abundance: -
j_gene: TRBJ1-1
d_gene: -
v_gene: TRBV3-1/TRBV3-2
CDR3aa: CASSQRGRMNTEAFF
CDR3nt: TGTGCCAGCAGCCAGCGAGGTAGAATGAACACTGAAGCTTTCTTT

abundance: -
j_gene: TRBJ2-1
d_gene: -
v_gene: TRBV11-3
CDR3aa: CASSYSKSNEQFF
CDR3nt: TGTGCCAGCAGCTATTCTAAGAGCAATGAGCAGTTCTTC

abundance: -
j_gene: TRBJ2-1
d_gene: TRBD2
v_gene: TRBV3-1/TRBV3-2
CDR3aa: CASSQGRSGKEFF
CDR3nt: TGTGCCAGCAGCCAAGGGAGAAGCGGGAAAGAGTTCTTC

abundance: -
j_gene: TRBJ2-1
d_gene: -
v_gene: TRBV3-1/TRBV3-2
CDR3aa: CASSHWDTDNEQFF
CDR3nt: TGTGCCAGCAGCCATTGGGACACCGACAATGAGCAGTTCTTC

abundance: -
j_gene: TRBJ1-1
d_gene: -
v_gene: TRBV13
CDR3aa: CASSPKGWGQGGTEAFF
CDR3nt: TGTGCCAGCAGCCCTAAGGGGTGGGGGCAGGGTGGCACTGAAGCTTTCTTT

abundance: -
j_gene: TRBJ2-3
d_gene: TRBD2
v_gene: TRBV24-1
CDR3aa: CATGSGDIAGGTDTQYF
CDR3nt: TGTGCCACCGGGTCGGGCGATATAGCGGGAGGGACAGATACGCAGTATTTT

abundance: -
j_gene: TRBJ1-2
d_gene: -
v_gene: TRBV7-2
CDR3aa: CASSLATGPYGYTF
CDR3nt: TGTGCCAGCAGCTTAGCTACAGGGCCCTATGGCTACACCTTC

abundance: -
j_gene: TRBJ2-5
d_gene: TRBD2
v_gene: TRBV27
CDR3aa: CASSLQRGQETQYF
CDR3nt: TGTGCCAGCAGTCTCCAGCGGGGTCAAGAGACCCAGTACTTC

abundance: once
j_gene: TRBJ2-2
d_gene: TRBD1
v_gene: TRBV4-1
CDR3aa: CASSPRDRGLAGELFF
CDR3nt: TGCGCCAGCAGCCCCCGGGACAGGGGTCTGGCCGGGGAGCTGTTTTTT

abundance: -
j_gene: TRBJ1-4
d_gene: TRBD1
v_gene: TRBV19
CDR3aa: CASSRGANNEKLFF
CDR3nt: TGTGCCAGTAGCAGGGGGGCTAACAATGAAAAACTGTTTTTT

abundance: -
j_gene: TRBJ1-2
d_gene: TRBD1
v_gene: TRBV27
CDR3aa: CASSRGGASNYGYTF
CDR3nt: TGTGCCAGCAGCCGAGGGGGCGCGTCAAACTATGGCTACACCTTC

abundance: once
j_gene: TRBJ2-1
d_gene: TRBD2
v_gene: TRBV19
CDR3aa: CASSSQGGGVTNEQFF
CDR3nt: TGTGCCAGTAGTAGCCAGGGCGGGGGGGTTACTAATGAGCAGTTCTTC

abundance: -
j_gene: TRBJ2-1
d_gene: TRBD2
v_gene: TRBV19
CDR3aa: CASSLSSGSAYNEQFF
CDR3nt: TGTGCCAGTAGTCTGTCTAGCGGGAGCGCATACAATGAGCAGTTCTTC

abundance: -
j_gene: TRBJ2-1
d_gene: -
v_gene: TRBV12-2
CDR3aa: CASRFFRGRNEQFF
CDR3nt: TGTGCAAGTCGCTTCTTTCGGGGGAGGAATGAGCAGTTCTTC

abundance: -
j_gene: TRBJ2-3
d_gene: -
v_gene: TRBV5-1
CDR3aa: CASSGRGRTDTQYF
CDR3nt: TGCGCCAGCAGCGGAAGGGGCCGGACAGATACGCAGTATTTT

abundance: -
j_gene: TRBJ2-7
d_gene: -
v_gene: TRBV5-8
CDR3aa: CAIEDRRTNGRYEQYF
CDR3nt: TGTGCCATCGAGGACAGGCGAACGAACGGGAGATACGAGCAGTACTTC

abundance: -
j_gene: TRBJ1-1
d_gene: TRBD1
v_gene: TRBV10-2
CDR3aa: CASSPTGERTEAFF
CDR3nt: TGCGCCAGCAGTCCTACAGGGGAGAGGACTGAAGCTTTCTTT

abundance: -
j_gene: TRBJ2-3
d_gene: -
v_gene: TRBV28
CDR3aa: CASSFRVTQYF
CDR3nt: TGTGCCAGCAGTTTTCGAGTTACGCAGTATTTT

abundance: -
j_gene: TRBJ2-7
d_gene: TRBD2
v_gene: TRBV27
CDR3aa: CASSLSSGGWYEQYF
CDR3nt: TGTGCCAGCAGTTTATCGAGCGGGGGCTGGTACGAGCAGTACTTC

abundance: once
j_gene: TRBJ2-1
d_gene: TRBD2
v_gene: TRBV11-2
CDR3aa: CASSLTERGSNNEQFF
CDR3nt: TGTGCCAGCAGCTTAACCGAGCGGGGGAGCAACAATGAGCAGTTCTTC

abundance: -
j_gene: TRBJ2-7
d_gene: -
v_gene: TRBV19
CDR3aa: CASSISGYAEQYF
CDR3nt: TGTGCCAGTAGTATCTCGGGATACGCCGAGCAGTACTTC

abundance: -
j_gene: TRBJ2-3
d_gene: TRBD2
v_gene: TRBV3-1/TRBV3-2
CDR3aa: CASSRGLAGADTQYF
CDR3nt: TGTGCCAGCAGCCGAGGGCTAGCGGGAGCAGATACGCAGTATTTT

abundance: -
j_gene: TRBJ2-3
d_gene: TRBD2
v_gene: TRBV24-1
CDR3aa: CATSDSSGRAVVFGDTQYF
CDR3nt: TGTGCCACCAGTGATAGTAGCGGGAGGGCCGTTGTTTTCGGGGATACGCAGTATTTT

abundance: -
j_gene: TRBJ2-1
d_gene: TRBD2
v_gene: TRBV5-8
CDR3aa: CASSLRAGGPVLHEQFF
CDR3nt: TGTGCCAGCAGCTTAAGAGCGGGGGGGCCTGTCCTGCATGAGCAGTTCTTC

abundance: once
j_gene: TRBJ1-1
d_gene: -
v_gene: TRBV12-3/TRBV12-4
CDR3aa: CASRSVMNTEAFF
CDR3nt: TGTGCCAGCAGATCAGTAATGAACACTGAAGCTTTCTTT

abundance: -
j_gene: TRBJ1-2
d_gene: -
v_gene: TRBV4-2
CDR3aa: CASSQGPGQGGYTF
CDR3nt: TGTGCCAGCAGCCAAGGGCCGGGCCAGGGGGGCTACACCTTC

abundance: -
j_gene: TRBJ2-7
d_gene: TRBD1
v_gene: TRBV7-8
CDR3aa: CASRRTGDPFYEQYF
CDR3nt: TGTGCCAGCAGACGGACAGGGGATCCCTTTTACGAGCAGTACTTC

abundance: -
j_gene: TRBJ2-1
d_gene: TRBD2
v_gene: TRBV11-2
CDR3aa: CASSTRTSGDNEQFF
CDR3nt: TGTGCCAGCAGCACTAGGACTAGCGGAGACAATGAGCAGTTCTTC

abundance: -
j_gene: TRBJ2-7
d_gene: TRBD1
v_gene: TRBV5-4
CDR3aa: CASSLGTGNYEQYF
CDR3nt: TGTGCCAGCAGCTTGGGGACAGGTAACTACGAGCAGTACTTC

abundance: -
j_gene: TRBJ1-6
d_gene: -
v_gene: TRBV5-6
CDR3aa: CASTIFSTVESPLHF
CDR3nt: TGTGCCAGCACGATTTTTTCCACGGTAGAGTCACCCCTCCACTTT

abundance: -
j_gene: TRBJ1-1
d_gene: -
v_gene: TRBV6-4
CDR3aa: CASSDSGTMNTEAFF
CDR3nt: TGTGCCAGCAGTGACTCGGGGACAATGAACACTGAAGCTTTCTTT

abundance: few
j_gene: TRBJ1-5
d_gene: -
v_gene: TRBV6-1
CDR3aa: CASSERGNQPQHF
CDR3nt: TGTGCCAGCAGTGAAAGGGGGAATCAGCCCCAGCATTTT

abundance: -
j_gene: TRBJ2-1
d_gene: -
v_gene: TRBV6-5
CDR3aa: CASSQRETYNEQFF
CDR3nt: TGTGCCAGCAGTCAACGGGAGACCTACAATGAGCAGTTCTTC

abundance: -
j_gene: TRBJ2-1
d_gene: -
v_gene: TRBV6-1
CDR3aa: CATAYASYNEQFF
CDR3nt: TGTGCCACCGCGTACGCCTCCTACAATGAGCAGTTCTTC

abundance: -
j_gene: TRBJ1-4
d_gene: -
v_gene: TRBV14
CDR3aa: CASSQVRAGEKLFF
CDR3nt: TGTGCCAGCAGCCAAGTCCGTGCCGGGGAAAAACTGTTTTTT

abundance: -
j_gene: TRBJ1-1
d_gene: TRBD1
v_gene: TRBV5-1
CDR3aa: CASSSTGGWTEAFF
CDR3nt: TGCGCCAGCAGCTCCACAGGGGGGTGGACTGAAGCTTTCTTT

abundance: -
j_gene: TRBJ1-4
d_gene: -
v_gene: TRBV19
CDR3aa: CASSIDGTRNEKLFF
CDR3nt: TGTGCCAGTAGTATAGATGGGACACGTAATGAAAAACTGTTTTTT

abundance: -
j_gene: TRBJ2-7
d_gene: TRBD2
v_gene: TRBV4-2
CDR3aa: CASSHPSGPSYEQYF
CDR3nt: TGTGCCAGCAGCCATCCTAGCGGGCCCTCCTACGAGCAGTACTTC

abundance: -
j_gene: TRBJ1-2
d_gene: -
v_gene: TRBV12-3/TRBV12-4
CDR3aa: CASQRTFYGYTF
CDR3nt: TGTGCCAGCCAAAGGACTTTCTATGGCTACACCTTC

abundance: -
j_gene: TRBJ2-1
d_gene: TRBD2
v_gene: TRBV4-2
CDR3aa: CASSQGLLAVYNEQFF
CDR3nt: TGTGCCAGCAGCCAAGGACTACTAGCGGTATACAATGAGCAGTTCTTC

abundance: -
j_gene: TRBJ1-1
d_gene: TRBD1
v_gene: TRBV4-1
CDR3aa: CASSQATGLKNTEAFF
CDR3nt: TGCGCCAGCAGCCAAGCGACAGGGTTAAAGAACACTGAAGCTTTCTTT

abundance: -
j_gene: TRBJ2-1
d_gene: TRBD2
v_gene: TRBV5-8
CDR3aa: CASSRRADLRGGRGEQFF
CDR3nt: TGTGCCAGCAGCCGACGGGCCGACTTGCGGGGGGGCCGAGGTGAGCAGTTCTTC

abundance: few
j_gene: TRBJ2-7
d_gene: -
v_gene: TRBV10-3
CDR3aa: CAISESPVQPGVEQYF
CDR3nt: TGTGCCATCAGTGAGTCGCCCGTCCAACCCGGGGTCGAGCAGTACTTC

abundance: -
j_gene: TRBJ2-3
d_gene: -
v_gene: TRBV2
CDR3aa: CASSEASRGSDTQYF
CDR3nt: TGTGCCAGCAGTGAAGCTAGTCGCGGTTCCGATACGCAGTATTTT